The 3 T cell receptor beta chains below come from one sample, sequenced in a study of blood T cell repertoires in COVID-19. Only in-frame clones appear in the TCRdb table, and some are missing; sequencing was by immunoSEQ multiplex PCR. The sample contains fewer than 300,000 clones, 88% of which appear only once. The specimen sequenced was peripheral blood. The source is a woman aged 40 to 50 who had recovered from COVID-19.

This chain links TRBV10-3 with TRBJ2-1, with 9 bases that match TRBD2. V was clipped by 7 bases and J by 8 bases; unmatched bases: 12. Germline assignment: CDR1 ENHRY and CDR2 SYGVKD. This CDR3 region has 15 residues. The CDR3 DNA sequence: TGTGCCATCACCCAGACTAGCGGCCCCGGGGATGAGCAGTTCTTC. Encoded protein: CAITQTSGPGDEQFF.

The chain has TRBV18 and TRBJ1-6; the D is unclear. V was pared by 2 bases and J by 14 bases, with 10 bases between. CDR1 is KGHSH and CDR2 is LQKENI in the germline V gene. CDR3 length: 12 amino acids. The CDR3 coding sequence is TGTGCCAGCTCACCATCCCGCGGCGCCCTCCACTTT. This sequence encodes CASSPSRGALHF.

This clone was observed a few times. This rearrangement joins TRBV12-3 or TRBV12-4 to TRBJ1-5; a weak D match, TRBD1 (6 bases). The CDR3 totals 11 residues. Trimming removed 3 bases at V and 9 bases at J, with 6 bases between. The CDR3 nucleotides are TGTGCCAGCAGTTTGGGGGCGCCCCAGCATTTT. Translation: CASSLGAPQHF.